This is a list of T cell receptor beta chains from one sample in a study of blood T cell repertoires in COVID-19. Clones were sequenced by immunoSEQ multiplex PCR, and TCRdb holds only the in-frame ones, with some missing. This sample yields just under 150,000 clones, of which 70% to 90% are seen a single time; 2.6% belongs to the top ten. Sample: peripheral blood. These receptors were taken from a human donor with acute or convalescent COVID-19. The donor label of this sample is uncertain. Each CDR3 is given with its conserved first and last residue. D genes are given only for firm matches. Only some rows state a clone size, as once, few, many or a class for expanded clones.

v_gene,d_gene,abundance,j_gene,CDR3aa,CDR3nt
TRBV6-6,NA,once,TRBJ1-6,CASSYSIRGTIHF,TGTGCCAGCAGTTACTCGATTAGGGGGACCATACACTTT
TRBV19,NA,NA,TRBJ1-1,CASSILGENTEAFF,TGTGCCAGTAGTATTCTCGGGGAGAACACTGAAGCTTTCTTT
TRBV4-3,TRBD1,NA,TRBJ2-5,CASSQGQGETQYF,TGCGCCAGCAGCCAAGGACAGGGTGAGACCCAGTACTTC
TRBV3-1/TRBV3-2,NA,once,TRBJ2-1,CASSQDASVLEQFF,TGTGCCAGCAGCCAAGACGCTAGCGTGCTTGAGCAGTTCTTC
TRBV18,TRBD2,NA,TRBJ2-1,CASSPTLAGTGNEQFF,TGTGCCAGCTCCCCAACCCTAGCGGGGACGGGGAATGAGCAGTTCTTC
TRBV6-6,NA,once,TRBJ1-2,CASSYSSGGGYTF,TGTGCCAGCAGTTACTCGTCCGGCGGTGGCTACACCTTC
TRBV28,NA,NA,TRBJ2-1,CASSFGGHYNEQFF,TGTGCCAGCAGTTTCGGGGGTCACTACAATGAGCAGTTCTTC
TRBV6-5,NA,NA,TRBJ1-2,CASRRDFSYTF,TGTGCCAGCAGGAGGGACTTCAGCTACACCTTC
TRBV27,TRBD1,NA,TRBJ1-5,CASSRRTGGYNQPQHF,TGTGCCAGCAGTCGCAGGACAGGGGGCTACAATCAGCCCCAGCATTTT
TRBV28,NA,NA,TRBJ1-1,CASSSLSYTEAFF,TGTGCCAGCAGTTCCTTATCCTACACTGAAGCTTTCTTT
TRBV7-9,TRBD1,NA,TRBJ1-3,CASSLYRDSGNTIYF,TGTGCCAGCAGCTTATACCGGGACAGTGGAAACACCATATATTTT
TRBV2,TRBD1,NA,TRBJ1-5,CASRGDRRNQPQHF,TGTGCCAGCAGGGGGGACAGGCGAAATCAGCCCCAGCATTTT
TRBV30,TRBD2,NA,TRBJ2-2,CAWGRREATGELFF,TGTGCCTGGGGAAGGCGGGAGGCCACCGGGGAGCTGTTTTTT
TRBV28,TRBD2,NA,TRBJ2-4,CASSPSAGGPVGAKNIQYF,TGTGCCAGCAGTCCCTCAGCGGGAGGGCCAGTTGGGGCCAAAAACATTCAGTACTTC
TRBV9,TRBD1,NA,TRBJ2-5,CASSVGQAQETQYF,TGTGCCAGCAGCGTCGGACAGGCCCAAGAGACCCAGTACTTC
TRBV5-6,NA,NA,TRBJ1-1,CASSFLQGGRTEAFF,TGTGCCAGCAGCTTTTTACAAGGGGGAAGGACTGAAGCTTTCTTT
TRBV30,NA,NA,TRBJ2-5,CAWKSETRAGETQYF,TGTGCCTGGAAGAGTGAAACTAGGGCTGGAGAGACCCAGTACTTC
TRBV7-9,NA,few,TRBJ1-1,CASSPIGGRVNTEAFF,TGTGCCAGCAGCCCCATCGGGGGGCGAGTGAACACTGAAGCTTTCTTT
TRBV4-2,NA,NA,TRBJ2-7,CASSRGLLLPNEQYF,TGTGCCAGCAGCCGGGGACTTCTCCTCCCCAACGAGCAGTACTTC
TRBV12-5,TRBD1,NA,TRBJ2-1,CASGLVVGQGAWEQFF,TGTGCTAGTGGTTTAGTAGTGGGACAGGGGGCTTGGGAGCAGTTCTTC
TRBV6-5,NA,NA,TRBJ2-3,CATSRRNTQYF,TGTGCCACCTCGAGGCGAAATACGCAGTATTTT
TRBV28,NA,NA,TRBJ1-4,CASSLGGGEKLFF,TGTGCCAGCAGTTTGGGAGGAGGCGAAAAACTGTTTTTT
TRBV6-2/TRBV6-3,NA,NA,TRBJ1-1,CASSRDTEAFF,TGTGCCAGCAGTCGAGACACTGAAGCTTTCTTT
TRBV28,NA,NA,TRBJ1-2,CASSLSAGMNYGYTF,TGTGCCAGCAGTTTATCGGCAGGGATGAACTATGGCTACACCTTC
TRBV18,NA,NA,TRBJ2-5,CASSPRGLAEETQYF,TGTGCCAGCTCACCCAGGGGGCTAGCGGAAGAGACCCAGTACTTC
TRBV6-5,NA,NA,TRBJ1-2,CASSYSRGQASGTF,TGTGCCAGCAGTTACTCCCGCGGCCAGGCCTCGGGAACCTTC
TRBV9,NA,NA,TRBJ1-6,CASSVGQGYNSPLHF,TGTGCCAGCAGCGTAGGCCAGGGCTATAATTCACCCCTCCACTTT
TRBV27,NA,NA,TRBJ1-5,CASSPGSRNQPQHF,TGTGCCAGCAGTCCAGGGTCGCGCAATCAGCCCCAGCATTTT
TRBV18,NA,once,TRBJ2-6,CASSPPRTADLSGANVLTF,TGTGCCAGCTCCCCCCCCAGGACAGCCGACCTCTCTGGGGCCAACGTCCTGACTTTC
TRBV11-3,NA,NA,TRBJ2-3,CASSSWTSTDTQYF,TGTGCCAGCAGCTCCTGGACTAGCACAGATACGCAGTATTTT
TRBV5-8,TRBD1,NA,TRBJ1-1,CASSQDRGNTEAFF,TGTGCCAGCAGCCAGGACAGGGGAAACACTGAAGCTTTCTTT
TRBV28,TRBD1,NA,TRBJ1-2,CASRNYRGEHGYTF,TGTGCCAGCAGGAATTACAGGGGGGAGCATGGCTACACCTTC
TRBV7-8,TRBD1,NA,TRBJ1-2,CASQGLDRTNGYTF,TGTGCCAGTCAAGGGCTGGACAGGACCAATGGCTACACCTTC
TRBV5-1,TRBD1,NA,TRBJ1-3,CASSLEGQFFSGNTIYF,TGCGCCAGCAGCTTGGAGGGACAGTTTTTCTCTGGAAACACCATATATTTT
TRBV7-2,NA,NA,TRBJ1-1,CASRDLPGTEAFF,TGTGCCAGCAGGGACCTTCCAGGGACTGAAGCTTTCTTT
TRBV7-2,NA,NA,TRBJ1-1,CASSLDDKNTEAFF,TGTGCCAGCAGCTTAGATGACAAGAACACTGAAGCTTTCTTT
TRBV9,NA,NA,TRBJ1-2,CASSPDTGNYGYTF,TGTGCCAGCAGCCCAGATACAGGGAACTATGGCTACACCTTC
TRBV3-1/TRBV3-2,NA,NA,TRBJ1-2,CASSQDTSSGSGYTF,TGTGCCAGCAGCCAAGATACCAGTTCGGGGTCTGGCTACACCTTC
TRBV6-5,NA,NA,TRBJ2-5,CAIQAQGIIETQYF,TGTGCCATCCAAGCACAGGGTATAATAGAGACCCAGTACTTC
TRBV3-1/TRBV3-2,NA,NA,TRBJ1-1,CASSGHGQMNTEAFF,TGTGCCAGCAGCGGACATGGACAGATGAACACTGAAGCTTTCTTT
TRBV5-6,NA,NA,TRBJ1-3,CASSLAAGGSSGNTIYF,TGTGCCAGCAGCTTGGCCGCGGGGGGGAGCTCTGGAAACACCATATATTTT
TRBV28,NA,NA,TRBJ1-4,CASSRYLQGEKLFF,TGTGCCAGCAGCAGGTACCTACAGGGTGAAAAACTGTTTTTT
TRBV4-2,TRBD2,NA,TRBJ2-5,CASSQDGTTQETQYF,TGTGCCAGCAGCCAAGACGGGACTACCCAAGAGACCCAGTACTTC
TRBV10-3,NA,NA,TRBJ1-1,CAISESSGDPEAFF,TGTGCCATCAGTGAGTCATCAGGGGACCCTGAAGCTTTCTTT
TRBV7-6,NA,NA,TRBJ2-3,CASSFLWTSGGTTISTDTQYF,NA